This TCR beta chain was sequenced for a study of T cell responses to AZD1222 COVID-19 vaccine. Notes on the study in general: Clonal diversity may have been underestimated in mostly white British donors.

A word on this clone: What it recognizes is unknown. Germline and junction disagree at one end, which may indicate a read error.

Germline values: CDR1 SSHAT, CDR2 FNYEAQ (reference sequence). There are 13 residues in the CDR3. The protocol was immunoSEQ multiplex PCR, while the TCRdb copy is restricted to in-frame clones and leaves out a portion. The sample yields about 180,000 clones, about 91% seen once. The sequenced sample was peripheral blood, obtained 28 days after the second AZD1222 dose. V usage is TRBV7-7 and J usage is TRBJ2-5, with a tentative D call TRBD1 (6 bases). The TCR sequence derives from an adult who received the AZD1222 COVID-19 vaccine. CDR3 in amino acids: CASSRDIQETQYF. CDR3 nucleotides: TGTGCTAGCAGCCGGGACATACAAGAGACCCAGTACTTC.